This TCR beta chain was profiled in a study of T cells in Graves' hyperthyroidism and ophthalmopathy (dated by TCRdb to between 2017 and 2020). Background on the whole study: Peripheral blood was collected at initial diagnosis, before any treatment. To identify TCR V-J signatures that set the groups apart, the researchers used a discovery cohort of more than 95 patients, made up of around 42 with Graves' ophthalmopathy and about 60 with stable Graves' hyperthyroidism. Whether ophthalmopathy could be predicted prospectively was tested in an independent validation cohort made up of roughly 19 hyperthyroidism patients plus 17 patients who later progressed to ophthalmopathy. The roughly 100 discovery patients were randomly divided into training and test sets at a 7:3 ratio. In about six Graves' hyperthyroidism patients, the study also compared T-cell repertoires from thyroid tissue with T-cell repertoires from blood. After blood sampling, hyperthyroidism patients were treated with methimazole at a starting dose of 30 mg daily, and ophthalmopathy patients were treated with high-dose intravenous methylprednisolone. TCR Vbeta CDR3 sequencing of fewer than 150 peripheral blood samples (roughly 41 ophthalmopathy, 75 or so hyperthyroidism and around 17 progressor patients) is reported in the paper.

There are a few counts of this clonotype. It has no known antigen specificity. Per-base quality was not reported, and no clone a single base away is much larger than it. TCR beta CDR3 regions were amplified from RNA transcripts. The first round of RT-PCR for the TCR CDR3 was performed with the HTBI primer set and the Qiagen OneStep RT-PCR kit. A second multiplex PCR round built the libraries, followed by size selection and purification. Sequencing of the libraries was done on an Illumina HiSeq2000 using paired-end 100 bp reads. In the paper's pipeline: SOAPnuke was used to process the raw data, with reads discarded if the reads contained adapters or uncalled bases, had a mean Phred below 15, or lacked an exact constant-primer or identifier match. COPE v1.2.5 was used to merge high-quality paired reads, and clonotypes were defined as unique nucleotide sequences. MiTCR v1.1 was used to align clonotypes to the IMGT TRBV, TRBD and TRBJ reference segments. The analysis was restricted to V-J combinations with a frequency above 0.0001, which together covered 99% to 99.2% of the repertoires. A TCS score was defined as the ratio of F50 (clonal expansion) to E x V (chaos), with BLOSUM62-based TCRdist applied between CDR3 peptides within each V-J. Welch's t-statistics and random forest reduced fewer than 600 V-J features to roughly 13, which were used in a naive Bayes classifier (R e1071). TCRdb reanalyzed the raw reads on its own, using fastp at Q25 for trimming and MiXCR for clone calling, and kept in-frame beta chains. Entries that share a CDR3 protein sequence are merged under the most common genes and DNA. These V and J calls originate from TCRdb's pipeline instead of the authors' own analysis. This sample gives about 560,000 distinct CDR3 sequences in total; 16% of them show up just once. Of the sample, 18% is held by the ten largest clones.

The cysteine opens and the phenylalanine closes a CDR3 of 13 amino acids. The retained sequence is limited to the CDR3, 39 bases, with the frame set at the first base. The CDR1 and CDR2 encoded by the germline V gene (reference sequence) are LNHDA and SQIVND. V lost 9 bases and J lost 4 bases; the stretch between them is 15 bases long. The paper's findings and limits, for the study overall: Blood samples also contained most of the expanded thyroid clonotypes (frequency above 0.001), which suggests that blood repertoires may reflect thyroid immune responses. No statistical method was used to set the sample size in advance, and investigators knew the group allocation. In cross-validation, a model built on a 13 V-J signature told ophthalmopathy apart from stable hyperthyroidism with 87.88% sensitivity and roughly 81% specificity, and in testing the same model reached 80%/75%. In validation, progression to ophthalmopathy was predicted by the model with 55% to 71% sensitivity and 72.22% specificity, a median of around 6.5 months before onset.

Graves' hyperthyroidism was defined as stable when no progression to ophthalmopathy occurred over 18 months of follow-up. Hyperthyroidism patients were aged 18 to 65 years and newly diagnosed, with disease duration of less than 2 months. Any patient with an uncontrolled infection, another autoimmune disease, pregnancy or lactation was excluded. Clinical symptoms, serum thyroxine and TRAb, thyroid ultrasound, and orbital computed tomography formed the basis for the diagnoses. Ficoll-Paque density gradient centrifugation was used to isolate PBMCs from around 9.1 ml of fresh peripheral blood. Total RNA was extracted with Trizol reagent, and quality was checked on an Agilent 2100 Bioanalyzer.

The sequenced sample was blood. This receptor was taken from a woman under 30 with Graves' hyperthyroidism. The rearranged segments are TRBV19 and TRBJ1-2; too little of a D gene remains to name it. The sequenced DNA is TGTGCCAGCAACCCCGGTCCAGGCTATGGCTACACCTTC. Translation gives CASNPGPGYGYTF.